The sequence of this T cell receptor beta chain was determined in a study of T cells after yellow fever vaccination. Study findings and constraints: Reappearance after the booster was observed for most primary-vaccination clones (about 96% CD4, less than 90% CD8).

TCRdb reanalysed the 5' RACE reads using MiXCR and keeps one entry per CDR3 protein. Of approximately 610,000 distinct CDR3 sequences listed, about a sixth were seen once; the top ten hold 15% to 20%. Turning to this clonotype: Its specificity is unknown.

Germline loops: CDR1 MNHEY, CDR2 SVGAGI. This CDR3 comprises 15 residues. Trimming took off 5 bases at V and 3 bases at J, with 15 bases between the two ends. Sequencing was performed on PBMCs, taken roughly 5 days after the first yellow fever vaccination. The chain links TRBV6-5 to TRBJ2-3; a possible D gene is TRBD2 (5 bases). The source is a man between 18 and 35 years old who received the YFV17D yellow fever vaccine. The CDR3 bases are TGTGCCAGCAGTCCGGGCCCGGGAAGAACAGATACGCAGTATTTT. Translation: CASSPGPGRTDTQYF.